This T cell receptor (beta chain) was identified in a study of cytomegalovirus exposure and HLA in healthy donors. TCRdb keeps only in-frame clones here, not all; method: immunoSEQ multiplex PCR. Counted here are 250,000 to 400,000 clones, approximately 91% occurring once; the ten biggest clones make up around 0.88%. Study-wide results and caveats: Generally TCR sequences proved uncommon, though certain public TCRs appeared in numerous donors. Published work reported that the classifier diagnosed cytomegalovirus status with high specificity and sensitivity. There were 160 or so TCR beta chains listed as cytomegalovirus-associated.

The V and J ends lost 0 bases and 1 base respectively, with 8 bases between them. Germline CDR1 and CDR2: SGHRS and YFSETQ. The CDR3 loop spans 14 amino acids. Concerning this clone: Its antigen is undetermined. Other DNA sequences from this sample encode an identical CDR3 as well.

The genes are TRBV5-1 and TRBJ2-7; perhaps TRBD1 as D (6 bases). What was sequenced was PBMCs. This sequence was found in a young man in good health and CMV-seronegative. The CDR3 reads CASSLGQASYEQYF. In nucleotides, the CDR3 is TGCGCCAGCAGCTTGGGACAGGCTTCCTACGAGCAGTACTTC.